The 13 T cell receptor beta chains in this list originate from one sample, sequenced in a study of CD8 T cells in ankylosing spondylitis. Overall study findings and caveats: Blood from ankylosing spondylitis patients appeared to carry a characteristic roughly 8-variant TCR beta motif.

TCRdb called the 5' RACE reads again in MiXCR, with one record for every CDR3 protein. The table lists roughly 440,000 distinct CDR3 sequences, roughly a sixth of them singletons, with approximately 0.97% in the top ten. Which antigens these TCRs recognize remains unknown. Sequencing was done on a sample of blood, either unsorted or a sorted T cell fraction (not recorded which). These receptor sequences come from a male donor with ankylosing spondylitis.

This clonotype has just a few counts. This sequence joins TRBV7-2 and TRBJ1-6; perhaps TRBD1 as D (5 bases). CDR3 size: 15 residues. Germline V CDR1 and CDR2: SGHTA, FQGNSA. V lost 1 base and J 7 bases, leaving 11 bases between the germline ends. In nucleotides, the CDR3 is TGTGCCAGCAGCTTAGGACAGAACTTCAATTCACCCCTCCACTTT. Translating it yields CASSLGQNFNSPLHF.

There are a few counts of this clonotype. The chain combines TRBV19 with TRBJ2-2; possible D gene TRBD2, 5 bases. The CDR3 has 14 residues. V was trimmed by 6 bases and J by 4 bases, leaving 12 bases between them. Germline loops: CDR1 LNHDA, CDR2 SQIVND (reference sequence). CDR3 coding DNA: TGTGCCAGTAGCATACTCGGGATCACCGGGGAGCTGTTTTTT. It encodes CASSILGITGELFF.

Only a few counts were recorded for this clonotype. The chain recombines TRBV4-2 with TRBJ1-6; TRBD1 matches at 9 bases. The CDR3 spans 15 residues. The J segment lost 8 bases and the V segment lost 4 bases, leaving 6 bases of the junction unmatched. Germline V gene lookup returns CDR1 LGHNA and CDR2 YNFKEQ. The CDR3 here is CASSLPGQGHSPLHF. The DNA for the CDR3 is TGTGCCAGCAGCCTCCCGGGACAGGGACATTCACCCCTCCACTTT.

This clonotype appeared a few times. The rearrangement uses TRBV6-1 and TRBJ1-2; no reliable D call. The germline V gene encodes CDR1 MNHNS and CDR2 SASEGT. CDR3 length: 13 residues. Trimming took 1 base from V and 6 from J, leaving 9 bases between them. This CDR3 is CASSEGGIDGYTF. CDR3 bases: TGTGCCAGCAGTGAAGGAGGGATCGATGGCTACACCTTC.

This clonotype was recorded once. This rearrangement joins TRBV6-2 or TRBV6-3 to TRBJ2-2, with unresolved D. The V gene's germline CDR1 is MNHEY and CDR2 SVGEGT. This CDR3 spans 12 amino acids. V was cut by 5 bases and J by 7 bases, with 8 bases left in between. CDR3 bases: TGTGCCAGCAGTGAGGCATTCGGGGAGCTGTTTTTT. Protein sequence: CASSEAFGELFF.

There are many counts of this clonotype. The rearrangement joins TRBV7-9 to TRBJ1-1; 7 bases fit TRBD1. The CDR3 length is 14 residues. The J segment lost 3 bases and the V segment lost 7 bases, leaving 8 bases of the junction unmatched. CDR1 is SEHNR, CDR2 FQNEAQ, per germline (reference sequence). CDR3 DNA: TGTGCCAGCACCTCTGGGACAGCTTACACTGAAGCTTTCTTT. Amino acids: CASTSGTAYTEAFF.

The chain recombines TRBV12-3 or TRBV12-4 with TRBJ2-1; 10 nucleotides match TRBD2. The CDR3 length is 15 residues. The V segment lost 6 bases and the J segment 6 bases; nucleotides outside the gene matches: 8. This CDR3 reads CASSQTSGVANEQFF. CDR3 nucleotides: TGTGCCAGCAGCCAAACTAGCGGGGTAGCCAATGAGCAGTTCTTC.

This clonotype has just a few counts. The chain is built from TRBV20-1 and TRBJ1-1; D is perhaps TRBD1 (5 bases). The CDR3 contains 14 residues. The germline V and J ends were trimmed by 4 bases and 4 bases, with 16 bases remaining between them. CDR1 DFQATT and CDR2 SNEGSKA come from the germline V gene (reference sequence). The CDR3 nucleotides read TGCAGTGCTATTCGCGGCAGGGTGGGCACTGAAGCTTTCTTT. This translates into CSAIRGRVGTEAFF.

This clonotype has a handful of counts. This chain connects TRBV20-1 to TRBJ1-5; tentative D call: TRBD1 (5 bases). V was trimmed by 3 bases and J by 0 bases, leaving 9 bases between them. Germline values: CDR1 DFQATT, CDR2 SNEGSKA (reference sequence). The CDR3 is 14 amino acids. CDR3 nucleotide sequence: TGCAGTGCTAGCATAGGGGATAGCAATCAGCCCCAGCATTTT. Translation gives CSASIGDSNQPQHF.

This rearrangement joins TRBV20-1 to TRBJ2-3; D gene unclear. The CDR3 is 13 residues long. The germline V gene has CDR1 DFQATT and CDR2 SNEGSKA (reference sequence). V lost 3 bases to trimming and J lost 0 bases, with 7 bases between them. CDR3: CSASWGSTDTQYF. In nucleotides, the CDR3 is TGCAGTGCTAGTTGGGGAAGCACAGATACGCAGTATTTT.

This clonotype turned up a few times. This chain joins TRBV6-1 and TRBJ1-1; D gene ambiguous. CDR3 length: 13 amino acids. Trimming cost V 7 bases and J 11 bases, with 20 bases left between them. Per germline, CDR1 MNHNS and CDR2 SASEGT. The CDR3 DNA reads as TGTGCCAGCACGACGTCCCCCGTAGGGCGGGCTTTCTTT. It yields the protein CASTTSPVGRAFF.

The rearrangement uses TRBV18 and TRBJ2-7; weak D call: TRBD1 (6 bases). The CDR3 length is 14 residues. CDR1 and CDR2 from the germline V gene are KGHSH and LQKENI. V lost 6 bases and J lost 0, with 12 bases in between. CDR3 loop: CASSEDSSSYEQYF. In DNA form, the CDR3 reads TGTGCCAGCTCCGAGGACAGTAGCTCCTACGAGCAGTACTTC.

The V call is TRBV7-9, the J call TRBJ2-7, with 8 positions matching TRBD1. Per the germline V gene, CDR1 is SEHNR and CDR2 is FQNEAQ (reference sequence). CDR3 length: 16 residues. V was clipped by 2 bases and J by 4 bases; unmatched bases: 10. This CDR3 is CASSLFALGTGYEQYF. CDR3 in DNA: TGTGCCAGCAGCTTATTCGCCTTGGGGACAGGATACGAGCAGTACTTC.